What follows are 11 T cell receptor beta chains derived from one specimen sequenced in a study of cytomegalovirus exposure and HLA in healthy donors. PCR amplification relied on 60 Vbeta primers (plus 13 Jbeta primers). Libraries were prepared by immunoSEQ multiplex PCR; TCRdb keeps only in-frame clonotypes and omits some of them. The table lists some 180,000 clones, roughly nine tenths of them singletons. The specimen sequenced was PBMCs. These receptors were taken from a boy aged 2 to 10 in good health and CMV-seronegative.

V gene TRBV5-1 combines with J gene TRBJ1-1; D perhaps matches TRBD1 (5 bases). Trimming pared 4 bases from V and 2 bases from J, leaving 18 bases between. CDR1 and CDR2 (germline): SGHRS, YFSETQ. This CDR3 has 16 amino acids. The CDR3 sequence: CASSRDSKRENTEAFF. The CDR3 DNA reads TGCGCCAGCAGCCGGGACTCCAAAAGGGAAAACACTGAAGCTTTCTTT.

This sequence joins TRBV10-3 and TRBJ2-7; TRBD2 might be the D (5 bases). This CDR3 region has 16 residues. The germline V gene has CDR1 ENHRY and CDR2 SYGVKD. V dropped 0 bases and J dropped 0 bases, with 12 bases sitting between them. The CDR3: CAISESVRTSSYEQYF. CDR3 sequence (DNA): TGTGCCATCAGTGAGTCTGTCAGAACTAGCTCCTACGAGCAGTACTTC.

The V gene is TRBV27, the J gene TRBJ1-3; maybe TRBD1 (5 bases). The CDR3 totals 16 residues. Germline lookup yields CDR1 MNHEY and CDR2 SMNVEV (reference sequence). V was cut by 2 bases and J by 4 bases, with 15 bases left in between. Written as DNA, the CDR3 is TGTGCCAGCAGTTTACGCCCAGGGCCGTCCGGAAACACCATATATTTT. This gives the protein CASSLRPGPSGNTIYF.

V gene TRBV7-8 combines with J gene TRBJ1-2, with D unresolved. V was clipped by 5 bases and J by 4 bases, with 17 bases between them. Germline CDR1 reads SGHVS; CDR2 reads FQNEAQ. This CDR3 region has 15 residues. The CDR3 here is CASSLRDPSSYGYTF. As DNA, the CDR3 is TGTGCCAGCAGCCTACGGGATCCATCCTCCTATGGCTACACCTTC.

This rearrangement joins TRBV19 to TRBJ1-1; TRBD1 is a possible D gene (6 bases). There are 17 residues in the CDR3. The ends were cut back, 3 bases at V and 0 bases at J, with 17 bases in the middle. Germline CDR1 reads LNHDA; CDR2 reads SQIVND (reference sequence). The CDR3 reads CASSIGPGDDMNTEAFF. The CDR3 DNA follows: TGTGCCAGTAGTATCGGTCCAGGGGACGATATGAACACTGAAGCTTTCTTT.

The rearrangement joins TRBV9 to TRBJ2-3; 9 bases are a match to TRBD2. Trimming removed 4 bases from V and 6 bases from J; junction bases left unmatched: 12. Germline-derived CDR1 and CDR2 are SGDLS and YYNGEE. The CDR3 extends over 16 amino acids. CDR3 nucleotide sequence: TGTGCCAGCAGCCATCTTAGCGGGGGACGTGAGGATACGCAGTATTTT. Protein: CASSHLSGGREDTQYF.

The chain uses TRBV27 and TRBJ1-1; a weak D match, TRBD1 (6 bases). CDR1 and CDR2 from the germline V gene are MNHEY and SMNVEV (reference sequence). The CDR3 is 13 amino acids. With 6 bases removed from V and 5 bases from J, the gap between germline ends came to 13 bases. CDR3 sequence reads: CASRQGLGTEAFF. In DNA form, the CDR3 reads TGTGCCAGCAGACAGGGATTGGGGACTGAAGCTTTCTTT.

Concerning this clone: One end of the junction does not line up with germline, which may come from a read error. The V gene is TRBV7-9, the J gene TRBJ2-7; 7 nucleotides align to TRBD2. The CDR3 is 15 residues long. Germline CDR1 and CDR2: SEHNR and FQNEAQ (reference sequence). Here the CDR3 reads CSSSLRLGRTYEQYF. Here the CDR3 DNA reads TGTTCCAGCAGCTTGAGGCTCGGGAGGACCTACGAGCAGTACTTC.

This rearrangement joins TRBV27 to TRBJ1-6; a possible D gene is TRBD1 (6 bases). V gave up 7 bases and J gave up 0 bases, with 19 bases separating them. CDR1 and CDR2 (germline): MNHEY, SMNVEV (reference sequence). The CDR3 spans 18 residues. The DNA of the CDR3 is TGTGCCAGCATCCTTAGGGGGGGGGACATCTCCTATAATTCACCCCTCCACTTT. Amino acid sequence: CASILRGGDISYNSPLHF.

The rearrangement uses TRBV5-8 and TRBJ1-2, with TRBD1 identical over 8 bases. Germline V gene data show CDR1 as SGHTS and CDR2 as YDEGEE. This CDR3 has 15 amino acids. V trimming: 0 bases; J trimming: 7 bases; junction bases outside the gene matches: 8. The CDR3 bases are TGTGCCAGCAGCTTGGGGGACAGGATTACTGTTGGCTACACCTTC. Translated: CASSLGDRITVGYTF.

On this clone: A read error may produce the germline difference seen at one junction end. The chain employs TRBV7-9 and TRBJ2-3; 8 bases match TRBD2. Germline assignment: CDR1 SEHNR and CDR2 FQNEAQ (reference sequence). The CDR3 extends over 14 amino acids. In DNA form, the CDR3 reads TGTTCCAGCAGCTCCGCGGGGGGAGTAGATACGCAGTATTTT. Its protein is CSSSSAGGVDTQYF.